What follows are 21 T cell receptor beta chains derived from one specimen sequenced in a study of blood T cells in healthy people across ages. Together with a sample-barcoded 5' primer, a J-beta primer mix was included in a second PCR lasting roughly 6 to 12 cycles. TCRdb re-called the 5' RACE reads with MiXCR, one entry per CDR3 protein. The sample gives around 780,000 distinct CDR3 sequences, roughly 25% of which show up once; over 2.5% is in the top ten. The same data also went into a second study, on T cells of mothers and their children.

Material for sequencing was blood. Source of these receptors: a boy aged 5-17 years in good health.

This chain connects TRBV7-9 to TRBJ2-1; D possibly corresponds to TRBD2 (6 bases). This CDR3 has 17 residues. Germline values: CDR1 SEHNR, CDR2 FQNEAQ (reference sequence). V was pared by 6 bases and J by 4 bases, with 22 bases between. This chain's CDR3 is CASRRNLLARGYNEQFF. In nucleotides, the CDR3 is TGTGCCAGCAGACGTAACCTCCTAGCGCGGGGTTACAATGAGCAGTTCTTC.

A few counts support this clonotype. This chain uses TRBV20-1 with TRBJ1-1; 8 bases are a match to TRBD1. From germline, CDR1 is DFQATT and CDR2 SNEGSKA (reference sequence). This CDR3 has 13 amino acids. With 0 bases clipped from V and 3 bases from J, the junction kept 0 bases outside the gene matches. The DNA of the CDR3 is TGCAGTGCTAGAGACAGGGGGCACACTGAAGCTTTCTTT. Its protein is CSARDRGHTEAFF.

The rearrangement joins TRBV29-1 to TRBJ2-5; no clear D gene. CDR1 is SQVTM and CDR2 is ANQGSEA in the germline V gene. The V end was cut by 5 bases, the J end by 5 bases, with 15 bases between. This CDR3 spans 13 amino acids. The CDR3 here is CSVPSPGRETQYF. As DNA, the CDR3 is TGCAGCGTTCCGAGCCCCGGTCGGGAGACCCAGTACTTC.

There are a few counts of this clonotype. This chain links TRBV6-1 with TRBJ2-5; TRBD2 matches at 9 bases. Matching the DNA end better, TRBJ2-1 makes the J call doubtful. Germline V CDR1 and CDR2: MNHNS, SASEGT. The CDR3 length is 16 residues. CDR3 nucleotides: TGTGCCAGCAGTGATGAGCGGGGGGCTGTCTACAATGAGCAGTTCTTC. It encodes CASSDERGAVYNEQFF.

J is TRBJ2-7 and V is TRBV6-5, with 9 bases aligning to TRBD2. Trimming took 5 bases from V and 5 from J; bases not matched to a gene: 1. Germline V lookup: CDR1 MNHEY, CDR2 SVGAGI. This CDR3 contains 12 residues. CDR3 residues: CASSRTSDEQYF. The DNA for the CDR3 is TGTGCCAGCAGTCGGACTAGCGACGAGCAGTACTTC.

This clonotype was counted at least ten times. J is TRBJ2-5 and V is TRBV11-1; D not certain. The J call is doubtful: the DNA matches TRBJ2-1 better. This CDR3 spans 13 amino acids. In germline, CDR1 is SGHAT, CDR2 FQDESV (reference sequence). CDR3 protein: CASSHWTDGEQFF. The CDR3 coding sequence is TGTGCCAGCAGCCATTGGACGGACGGTGAGCAGTTCTTC.

This clonotype was picked up a small number of times. The V call is TRBV24-1, the J call TRBJ2-7; 8 bases align to TRBD1. Germline lookup yields CDR1 KGHDR and CDR2 SFDVKD. With V trimmed by 4 bases and J by 5 bases, 3 bases remained unmatched. This CDR3 is built from 13 residues. The CDR3 region is CATSENRGDEQYV. CDR3 DNA: TGTGCCACCAGTGAGAACAGGGGGGACGAGCAGTACGTC.

The chain joins TRBV3-1 to TRBJ1-3, with 8 bases identical to TRBD1. The V gene end was trimmed by 4 bases and the J gene end by 0 bases; junction bases not matched to a gene: 8. CDR3 length: 17 amino acids. CDR1 LGHDT and CDR2 YNNKEL come from the germline V gene (reference sequence). The CDR3 DNA reads TGTGCCAGCAGCCCCTTGACAGGGGTGCTCTCTGGAAACACCATATATTTT. Protein product: CASSPLTGVLSGNTIYF.

This clonotype was observed a few times. This rearrangement joins TRBV20-1 to TRBJ2-3; D unresolved. The CDR3 is made up of 11 amino acids. Germline V CDR1 and CDR2: DFQATT, SNEGSKA (reference sequence). The V gene lost 3 bases and the J gene lost 5 bases, with 6 bases spanning the gap. In DNA form, the CDR3 reads TGCAGTGCTAGCCCGCAAGATACGCAGTATTTT. Its translation: CSASPQDTQYF.

This chain links TRBV5-8 with TRBJ1-1; D uncertain. The germline V gene has CDR1 SGHTS and CDR2 YDEGEE. Trimming removed 2 bases from V and 4 bases from J, with 12 bases in between. This CDR3 has 14 amino acids. DNA of the CDR3: TGTGCCAGCAGCTTCGAGTGGGTCGTCACTGAAGCTTTCTTT. This sequence encodes CASSFEWVVTEAFF.

J is TRBJ1-1 and V is TRBV15; TRBD1 matches at 7 bases. With 0 bases clipped from V and 5 bases from J, the junction kept 6 bases outside the gene matches. Germline CDR1 is LNHNV and CDR2 is YYDKDF (reference sequence). This CDR3 spans 15 amino acids. CDR3 amino acids: CATSRDRGLRTEAFF. The CDR3, as DNA: TGTGCCACCAGCAGAGATAGGGGGCTAAGGACTGAAGCTTTCTTT.

This rearrangement joins TRBV6-2 or TRBV6-3 to TRBJ1-2; 8 positions match TRBD1. This CDR3 comprises 14 residues. CDR1 MNHEY and CDR2 SVGEGT come from the germline V gene. V gave up 2 bases and J gave up 4 bases; unmatched junction bases: 3. The CDR3 is CASSYGQGVYGYTF. For the CDR3, the DNA is TGTGCCAGCAGTTACGGACAGGGCGTCTATGGCTACACCTTC.

This clonotype was seen a few times. J is TRBJ2-1 and V is TRBV30; D unresolved. The germline CDR1 and CDR2 sequences are GTSNPN and SVGIG (reference sequence). V lost 5 bases and J lost 7, with 9 bases in between. The CDR3 contains 11 residues. CDR3 sequence: CAWRAGNEQFF. CDR3 nucleotides: TGTGCCTGGCGTGCTGGAAATGAGCAGTTCTTC. The full variable domain, with the rest looked up from reference TRBV30 and TRBJ2-1, is SQTIHQWPATLVQPVGSPLSLECTVEGTSNPNLYWYRQAAGRGLQLLFYSVGIGQISSEVPQNLSASRPQDRQFILSSKKLLLSDSGFYLCAWRAGNEQFFGPGTRLTVL.

DNA for the CDR3: TGTGCCAGCGGAACTACAGCCCAGGGTTGGGTTAGGACCGGGGAGCTGTTTTTT. Translated: CASGTTAQGWVRTGELFF. The rearrangement links TRBV6-2 or TRBV6-3 to TRBJ2-2; possibly TRBD1 for D (5 bases). V lost 8 bases, J lost 5 bases, and 27 bases lay in between. Germline values: CDR1 MNHEY, CDR2 SVGEGT. CDR3 length: 18 amino acids.

V gene TRBV6-6 combines with J gene TRBJ2-1; D is possibly TRBD1 (7 bases). V lost 4 bases and J 4 bases, leaving 14 bases between the germline ends. This CDR3 comprises 15 residues. Germline V CDR1 and CDR2: MNHNY, SVGAGI (reference sequence). CDR3 nucleotide sequence: TGTGCCAGCAGTTCAGCGGAGGGGGCTTACAATGAGCAGTTCTTC. Translated: CASSSAEGAYNEQFF.

This clonotype was detected only a few times. The rearrangement joins TRBV29-1 to TRBJ2-5, with 7 bases matching TRBD1. The DNA end favors TRBJ2-1, so the J call may be wrong. CDR1 is SQVTM, CDR2 ANQGSEA, per germline. CDR3 size: 15 residues. CDR3: CSVGTGTALYNEQFF. In DNA, the CDR3 is TGCAGCGTTGGAACCGGGACAGCCCTCTACAATGAGCAGTTCTTC.

J is TRBJ2-5 and V is TRBV28; 8 bases fit TRBD2. Germline V gene sequence: CDR1 MDHEN, CDR2 SYDVKM. The CDR3 consists of 14 residues. V shed 7 bases and J 5 bases; nucleotides not matched to a gene: 9. The CDR3 nucleotides are TGTGCCAGCACCCTCGGGGGGGGTTGGGAGACCCAGTACTTC. Translation gives CASTLGGGWETQYF.

This clonotype was seen a few times. The chain couples TRBV6-1 to TRBJ1-2; the D gene is possibly TRBD1 (6 bases). Germline CDR1 reads MNHNS; CDR2 reads SASEGT. CDR3 size: 12 residues. V was shortened by 1 base and J by 9 bases, with 9 bases between the two germline ends. CDR3 in DNA: TGTGCCAGCAGTGAAGGGACAGTAAGCTACACCTTC. Translating it yields CASSEGTVSYTF.

This clonotype was detected a few times. The chain uses TRBV10-3 and TRBJ2-5, with TRBD2 matching 8 bases. V shed 10 bases, J shed 1 base, and the junction held 5 bases outside the gene matches. This CDR3 has 13 amino acids. CDR1 is ENHRY and CDR2 is SYGVKD in the germline V gene. CDR3 amino acids: CATERGPQETQYF. In DNA form, the CDR3 reads TGTGCCACCGAGCGGGGGCCCCAAGAGACCCAGTACTTC.

The sample holds a few counts of this clonotype. The chain carries TRBV29-1 and TRBJ2-7; 11 bases map to TRBD2. The CDR3 loop spans 15 amino acids. Germline trimming cut 3 bases from V and 5 bases from J; bases unmatched to any gene: 9. CDR1 and CDR2 (germline): SQVTM, ANQGSEA. CDR3 DNA sequence: TGCAGCGTTGAGGGGGCTAGCGGGGGGTCCCACGAGCAGTACTTC. Translation gives CSVEGASGGSHEQYF.

Worth noting for this clonotype: A much larger clone differs by one base, so this may be a read error. The rearrangement uses TRBV28 and TRBJ2-5; either TRBD1 or TRBD2 may supply D (5 bases each). The assigned J gene may be wrong: the sequence end matches TRBJ2-1 better. This CDR3 comprises 15 residues. CDR1 MDHEN and CDR2 SYDVKM come from the germline V gene. This CDR3 reads CAGGRGRALVNEQFF. The CDR3 nucleotides are TGTGCCGGAGGCCGGGGCAGGGCATTAGTCAATGAGCAGTTCTTC.